This TCR beta chain was recovered during a study of blood T cell repertoires in COVID-19. The wider study: COVID-19 samples collected from the United States, Italy and Spain covered acute and convalescent phases. T cells, B-cell-depleted T cells, or PBMCs provided the cDNA or gDNA that served as material.

The germline V gene encodes CDR1 SGHTA and CDR2 FQGNSA. The germline V and J ends were trimmed by 5 bases and 6 bases, with 8 bases remaining between them. The CDR3 runs to 12 residues. Original methodology: It was from reference gene primer amplification that nucleated cell counts were estimated. The protocol was immunoSEQ multiplex PCR, while the TCRdb copy is restricted to in-frame clones and leaves out a portion. V and J calls and clone size are those listed in that table; D and trimming were worked out from the DNA. The table lists about 80,000 clones, more than 75% of them singletons. This receptor was identified in a human donor in a cohort sampled during active COVID-19. V gene TRBV7-2 combines with J gene TRBJ1-5; D uncertain. The specimen was peripheral blood. Here the CDR3 DNA reads TGTGCCAGCAGCCCTCCGGGTCAGCCCCAGCATTTT. Amino acids: CASSPPGQPQHF.